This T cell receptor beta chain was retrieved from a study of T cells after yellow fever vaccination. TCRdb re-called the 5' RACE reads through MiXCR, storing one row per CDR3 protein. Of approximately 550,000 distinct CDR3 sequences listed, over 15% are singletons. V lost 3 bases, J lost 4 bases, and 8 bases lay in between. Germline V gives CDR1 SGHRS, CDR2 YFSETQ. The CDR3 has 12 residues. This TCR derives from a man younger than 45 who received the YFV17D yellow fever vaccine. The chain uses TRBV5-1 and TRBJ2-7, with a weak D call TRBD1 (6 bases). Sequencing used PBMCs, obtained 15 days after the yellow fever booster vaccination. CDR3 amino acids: CASSYQGYEQYF. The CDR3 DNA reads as TGCGCCAGCAGCTACCAGGGGTACGAGCAGTACTTC.